These 22 T cell receptor beta chains were sequenced from one sample in a study of OX40 agonist ivuxolimab in advanced cancers. Method: immunoSEQ multiplex PCR; TCRdb's copy keeps in-frame clones and lacks some. The data hold 90,000 or so clones, with roughly 89% observed a single time. The specimen comprised CD4+ or CD8+ T cells sorted from blood, sampled in a trial of the OX40 agonist ivuxolimab. The origin of the receptors is an adult with an advanced solid tumor such as melanoma, head and neck, liver or kidney cancer.

The V and J genes are TRBV2 and TRBJ1-2; D possibly corresponds to TRBD1 (5 bases). CDR1 is SNHLY, CDR2 FYNNEI, per germline. The CDR3 spans 17 residues. V lost 5 bases, J lost 4 bases, and 23 bases lay in between. The CDR3 DNA sequence: TGTGCCAGCAGTTTGACCCGGGACGCCATGTCCCGCTATGGCTACACCTTC. It specifies CASSLTRDAMSRYGYTF.

The chain couples TRBV4-1 to TRBJ2-3; TRBD1 might be the D (5 bases). The germline V gene has CDR1 MGHRA and CDR2 YSYEKL. This CDR3 comprises 15 residues. V was pared by 4 bases and J by 1 base, with 12 bases between. The CDR3 coding sequence is TGCGCCAGCAGCCCTGTGGGGCTTCGCACAGATACGCAGTATTTT. This sequence encodes CASSPVGLRTDTQYF.

The chain employs TRBV28 and TRBJ2-3; D remains ambiguous. V was trimmed by 5 bases and J by 2 bases, leaving 5 bases between them. Germline V gene data show CDR1 as MDHEN and CDR2 as SYDVKM. This CDR3 spans 12 amino acids. CDR3: CASSPYTDTQYF. The CDR3 DNA is TGTGCCAGCAGTCCCTACACAGATACGCAGTATTTT.

CDR3: CASSLSSPNQPQHF. CDR3 coding DNA: TGTGCCAGCAGTTTATCCAGCCCGAATCAGCCCCAGCATTTT. This chain links TRBV27 with TRBJ1-5; D is uncertain. Trimming removed 0 bases at V and 4 bases at J, with 7 bases between. Germline-derived CDR1 and CDR2 are MNHEY and SMNVEV (reference sequence). This CDR3 has 14 amino acids.

The chain is built from TRBV25-1 and TRBJ1-1; no reliable D call. The germline V and J ends were trimmed by 1 base and 6 bases, with 9 bases remaining between them. The CDR3 sequence is 13 residues long. CDR1 is MGHDK, CDR2 SYGVNS, per germline. The CDR3 region is CASSESGVAEAFF. The DNA for the CDR3 is TGTGCCAGCAGTGAATCTGGAGTGGCTGAAGCTTTCTTT.

The count of this clone is one. This sequence joins TRBV4-3 and TRBJ1-2; TRBD1 might be the D (5 bases). The CDR3 is made up of 13 amino acids. CDR1 LGHNA and CDR2 YSLEER come from the germline V gene. Trimming removed 5 bases at V and 4 bases at J, with 11 bases between. This chain's CDR3 is CASSSQGPYGYTF. In nucleotides, the CDR3 is TGCGCCAGCAGCTCCCAGGGCCCCTATGGCTACACCTTC.

The chain recombines TRBV11-3 with TRBJ2-2, with no clear D. The V end lost 3 bases, the J end lost 8 bases, and 7 bases lay between the germline ends. Looked up from germline, CDR1 is SGHNT and CDR2 is YENEEA. This CDR3 has 12 amino acids. The CDR3 nucleotides are TGTGCCAGCAGCTTTTTAGGGGGGGAGCTGTTTTTT. Its protein is CASSFLGGELFF.

The rearrangement links TRBV2 to TRBJ2-5; a weak D match, TRBD1 (6 bases). The V gene lost 5 bases and the J gene lost 0 bases, with 10 bases spanning the gap. The CDR3 consists of 14 residues. Germline CDR1 and CDR2: SNHLY and FYNNEI. The CDR3 spells CASSQQGYQETQYF. The CDR3 bases are TGTGCCAGCAGTCAACAGGGTTACCAAGAGACCCAGTACTTC.

The chain joins TRBV4-1 to TRBJ1-5; D is unresolved. Germline V gene data show CDR1 as MGHRA and CDR2 as YSYEKL. This CDR3 comprises 13 residues. The V end was cut by 0 bases, the J end by 7 bases, with 7 bases between. The DNA for the CDR3 is TGCGCCAGCAGCCAAGAAGGAAGCCAGCCCCAGCATTTT. Translating gives CASSQEGSQPQHF.

This rearrangement joins TRBV19 to TRBJ2-1; D not certain. CDR1 is LNHDA, CDR2 SQIVND, per germline (reference sequence). This CDR3 is built from 12 residues. V lost 6 bases and J lost 8, with 11 bases in between. The CDR3 coding sequence is TGTGCCAGTAGGTCAGGTGGCGATGAGCAGTTCTTC. It encodes CASRSGGDEQFF.

This sequence joins TRBV27 and TRBJ2-2; 10 bases align to TRBD2. V shed 6 bases, J shed 4 bases, and the junction held 8 bases outside the gene matches. Germline values: CDR1 MNHEY, CDR2 SMNVEV (reference sequence). This CDR3 contains 16 residues. As DNA, the CDR3 is TGTGCCAGCAGCCGAGGGGCTAGCGGGAGCACCGGGGAGCTGTTTTTT. This sequence encodes CASSRGASGSTGELFF.

V and J are TRBV5-1 and TRBJ1-2, with D unresolved. V lost 0 bases and J lost 2, with 14 bases in between. The length of the CDR3 is 16 residues. Germline loops: CDR1 SGHRS, CDR2 YFSETQ. The DNA of the CDR3 is TGCGCCAGCAGCTTGGACCAGTCTAGTGCCAACTATGGCTACACCTTC. Residues: CASSLDQSSANYGYTF.

The V call is TRBV6-5, the J call TRBJ2-2, with unresolved D. This CDR3 is 13 amino acids long. Trimming left V 8 bases short and J 3 bases short, with 10 bases between. The germline CDR1 and CDR2 sequences are MNHEY and SVGAGI. This CDR3 reads CASGNSYTGELFF. CDR3 bases: TGTGCCAGCGGGAACAGCTACACCGGGGAGCTGTTTTTT.

As regards this clone: One end of the junction does not line up with germline, which may come from a read error. The chain recombines TRBV2 with TRBJ2-7; D gene uncertain. The CDR3 length is 11 residues. Per germline, CDR1 SNHLY and CDR2 FYNNEI. CDR3 region: CASSDDSRTGF. CDR3 nucleotide sequence: TGTGCCAGCAGTGACGACTCACGCACGGGCTTC.

Note on this clone: This sample includes further DNA sequences coding for the same CDR3. The chain has TRBV5-1 and TRBJ1-4; unclear D gene. The V gene lost 0 bases and the J gene lost 8 bases, with 11 bases spanning the gap. CDR1 SGHRS and CDR2 YFSETQ come from the germline V gene. This CDR3 region has 14 residues. The CDR3 nucleotides read TGCGCCAGCAGCTTGGGTAGGGAAGGAGAAAAACTGTTTTTT. Protein product: CASSLGREGEKLFF.

The V and J genes are TRBV11-3 and TRBJ1-1, with 8 bases fitting TRBD1. Per the germline V gene, CDR1 is SGHNT and CDR2 is YENEEA. CDR3 length equals 14 residues. V lost 6 bases and J lost 7; bases outside the gene matches: 10. CDR3 DNA: TGTGCCAGCAGAAAGGGGACAGGACCTGATGAAGCTTTCTTT. Translation gives CASRKGTGPDEAFF.

The V call is TRBV11-3, the J call TRBJ2-1, with D hard to call. Germline loops: CDR1 SGHNT, CDR2 YENEEA. The CDR3 spans 15 residues. V shed 3 bases and J shed 7 bases, with 16 bases lying between them. DNA of the CDR3: TGTGCCAGCAGCTTCAGAGGACCCAACGTAAATGAGCAGTTCTTC. Its protein product is CASSFRGPNVNEQFF.

The chain employs TRBV5-6 and TRBJ2-7; D is perhaps TRBD1 or TRBD2 (6 bases each). From germline, CDR1 is SGHDT and CDR2 YYEEEE. V was pared by 4 bases and J by 6 bases, with 14 bases between. The CDR3 totals 13 residues. The chain's CDR3 is CASSNTGGLEQYF. Written as DNA, the CDR3 is TGTGCCAGCAGCAACACTGGGGGGCTCGAGCAGTACTTC.

This chain connects TRBV15 to TRBJ2-6; weak D call: TRBD1 (5 bases). The CDR3 sequence is 16 residues long. V was clipped by 4 bases and J by 1 base, with 11 bases between them. CDR1 is LNHNV, CDR2 YYDKDF, per germline (reference sequence). CDR3 DNA sequence: TGTGCCACCAGCAAGGGGTCGAAATCTGGGGCCAACGTCCTGACTTTC. Its protein is CATSKGSKSGANVLTF.

J is TRBJ2-1 and V is TRBV27; 8 bases align to TRBD1. Germline V CDR1 and CDR2: MNHEY, SMNVEV (reference sequence). J gave up 10 bases and V 6 bases, and 2 bases lay outside the gene matches. The CDR3 is 11 amino acids. The CDR3 bases are TGTGCCAGCAGATGGGACAGGGAGCAGTTCTTC. Translation: CASRWDREQFF.

The chain uses TRBV28 and TRBJ1-2; D may be TRBD1 (5 bases). The CDR3 totals 13 residues. With 4 bases removed from V and 3 bases from J, the gap between germline ends came to 9 bases. From germline, CDR1 is MDHEN and CDR2 SYDVKM. The CDR3, as DNA: TGTGCCAGCAGTTCGTACAGGTACTATGGCTACACCTTC. It encodes CASSSYRYYGYTF.

The chain carries TRBV7-9 and TRBJ1-4; D call uncertain. The V end lost 2 bases, the J end lost 6 bases, and 19 bases lay between the germline ends. The V gene's germline CDR1 is SEHNR and CDR2 FQNEAQ (reference sequence). CDR3 length: 17 amino acids. CDR3 amino acids: CASSLNSGSPSYEKLFF. CDR3 nucleotides: TGTGCCAGCAGCTTAAATTCGGGTAGCCCATCCTATGAAAAACTGTTTTTT. Full variable domain (missing parts from reference TRBV7-9 and TRBJ1-4): DTGVSQNPRHKITKRGQNVTFRCDPISEHNRLYWYRQTLGQGPEFLTYFQNEAQLEKSRLLSDRFSAERPKGSFSTLEIQRTEQGDSAMYLCASSLNSGSPSYEKLFFGSGTQLSVL.